Below are 24 T cell receptor beta chains sequenced from a single sample in a study of OX40 agonist ivuxolimab in advanced cancers. The assay was immunoSEQ multiplex PCR, and TCRdb's table has in-frame clones only and misses some. The sample carries approximately 66,000 clones, about 91% recorded once. Sequencing was performed on CD4+ or CD8+ T cells sorted from blood, taken in a trial of the OX40 agonist ivuxolimab. The receptors were gathered from an adult with an advanced solid tumor such as melanoma, head and neck, liver or kidney cancer.

The chain uses TRBV5-1 and TRBJ2-5, with 11 bases identical to TRBD1. Trimming cost V 4 bases and J 5 bases; bases outside gene matches: 10. The length of the CDR3 is 16 residues. Germline CDR1 SGHRS, CDR2 YFSETQ. This chain's CDR3 is CASSQLTGQGAETQYF. For the CDR3, the DNA is TGCGCCAGCAGCCAGCTGACCGGACAGGGGGCGGAGACCCAGTACTTC.

The chain joins TRBV5-1 to TRBJ2-3; the match to TRBD1 covers 9 bases. Germline CDR1 is SGHRS and CDR2 is YFSETQ. J was trimmed by 2 bases and V by 4 bases; bases with no gene match: 5. This CDR3 has 15 amino acids. The CDR3 DNA is TGCGCCAGCAGCCCAAGACAGGGGGACACAGATACGCAGTATTTT. Encoded protein: CASSPRQGDTDTQYF.

The CDR3 coding sequence is TGTGCCTGGAACCGGGACAGGGATGATGGCTACACCTTC. Its protein is CAWNRDRDDGYTF. The chain combines TRBV30 with TRBJ1-2; 9 bases are a match to TRBD1. Germline CDR1 reads GTSNPN; CDR2 reads SVGIG (reference sequence). The CDR3 sequence is 13 residues long. Trimming at V came to 4 bases and at J to 6 bases, leaving 6 bases not matched to a gene.

The rearrangement joins TRBV9 to TRBJ1-2, with D tentatively TRBD1 (5 bases). CDR1 and CDR2 from the germline V gene are SGDLS and YYNGEE. V lost 4 bases and J lost 4, with 14 bases in between. The CDR3 spans 14 residues. In nucleotides, the CDR3 is TGTGCCAGCAGCAGGGACCTGGGGGGCTATGGCTACACCTTC. Encoded protein: CASSRDLGGYGYTF.

The V gene is TRBV25-1, the J gene TRBJ2-2; D remains ambiguous. This CDR3 has 14 residues. V shed 3 bases and J shed 5 bases, with 10 bases lying between them. CDR1 is MGHDK and CDR2 is SYGVNS in the germline V gene. The CDR3 coding sequence is TGTGCCAGCAGTGATCCCGGCCGTACCGGGGAGCTGTTTTTT. Translated: CASSDPGRTGELFF.

The CDR3: CASSSFYGTQYF. DNA of the CDR3: TGTGCCAGCAGTTCCTTCTACGGGACCCAGTACTTC. This chain uses TRBV27 with TRBJ2-5; the D is unclear. This CDR3 contains 12 residues. In germline, CDR1 is MNHEY, CDR2 SMNVEV (reference sequence). V was clipped by 4 bases and J by 7 bases, with 10 bases between them.

This clone came up once. The V gene is TRBV5-6, the J gene TRBJ1-5; D not resolved. The germline V gene encodes CDR1 SGHDT and CDR2 YYEEEE. The CDR3 runs 12 residues. The V and J ends lost 0 bases and 6 bases respectively, with 4 bases between them. The CDR3 bases are TGTGCCAGCAGCTTGGTAGGTCAGCCCCAGCATTTT. It translates to CASSLVGQPQHF.

This clone appeared once. The CDR3 loop reads CASSAGQGTGELFF. The CDR3 DNA reads as TGTGCCAGCAGCGCGGGACAGGGGACCGGGGAGCTGTTTTTT. The chain couples TRBV7-3 to TRBJ2-2; TRBD1 matches at 10 bases. V lost 5 bases to trimming and J lost 5 bases; unmatched junction nucleotides: 2. Germline assignment: CDR1 SGHTA and CDR2 FQGTGA. This CDR3 region has 14 residues.

The CDR3 reads CASSYSKEGNQPQHF. The CDR3 DNA follows: TGTGCCAGCAGTTACTCGAAGGAAGGGAATCAGCCCCAGCATTTT. The V gene is TRBV6-5, the J gene TRBJ1-5, with unresolved D. Trimming removed 0 bases from V and 4 bases from J, with 10 bases in between. Germline V CDR1 and CDR2: MNHEY, SVGAGI. CDR3 length: 15 residues.

The J gene is TRBJ1-1, the V gene TRBV11-2; D remains ambiguous. Germline-derived CDR1 and CDR2 are SGHAT and FQNNGV. The CDR3 length is 16 residues. The V end was cut by 6 bases, the J end by 6 bases, with 23 bases between. The CDR3 reads CASSRRTDPSGAEAFF. The CDR3 bases are TGTGCCAGCAGTCGACGGACTGACCCCAGTGGGGCTGAAGCTTTCTTT.

V usage is TRBV27 and J usage is TRBJ2-3; 11 bases are shared with TRBD1. The CDR3 consists of 15 residues. The V segment lost 6 bases and the J segment 3 bases; nucleotides outside the gene matches: 5. Germline loops: CDR1 MNHEY, CDR2 SMNVEV (reference sequence). In DNA form, the CDR3 reads TGTGCCAGCAGCCCGGGACAGGGGGAAACAGATACGCAGTATTTT. This encodes CASSPGQGETDTQYF.

V usage is TRBV2 and J usage is TRBJ1-2, with a tentative D call TRBD1 (6 bases). Germline CDR1 reads SNHLY; CDR2 reads FYNNEI. Deletions cut 4 bases from V and 4 bases from J, with 13 bases between. The CDR3 runs 14 residues. CDR3 sequence: CASSAGQLSYGYTF. The DNA of the CDR3 is TGTGCCAGCAGTGCCGGACAGCTAAGCTATGGCTACACCTTC.

The chain is built from TRBV6-6 and TRBJ1-2; no clear D gene. Germline lookup yields CDR1 MNHNY and CDR2 SVGAGI (reference sequence). V shed 5 bases and J shed 7 bases, with 14 bases lying between them. This CDR3 has 13 amino acids. The CDR3 reads CASSQTSVGGYTF. CDR3 DNA sequence: TGTGCCAGCAGTCAGACCAGCGTCGGTGGCTACACCTTC.

The chain joins TRBV18 to TRBJ2-7; D possibly corresponds to TRBD1 (5 bases). The CDR3 loop spans 14 amino acids. Trimming stripped 3 bases from V and 5 bases from J, with 14 bases between. Germline V gene sequence: CDR1 KGHSH, CDR2 LQKENI. The CDR3 region is CASSPQQVSDEQYF. The DNA for the CDR3 is TGTGCCAGCTCACCCCAACAGGTTTCCGACGAGCAGTACTTC.

V usage is TRBV6-1 and J usage is TRBJ1-1, with unresolved D. V was shortened by 4 bases and J by 1 base, with 7 bases between the two germline ends. The germline V gene encodes CDR1 MNHNS and CDR2 SASEGT. CDR3 size: 13 residues. CDR3 sequence: CASSGVRNTEAFF. The DNA for the CDR3 is TGTGCCAGCAGTGGGGTCAGGAACACTGAAGCTTTCTTT.

The chain couples TRBV5-4 to TRBJ2-3; 7 bases are a match to TRBD2. The CDR3 consists of 14 residues. J lost 2 bases, V lost 7 bases, and 7 bases had no gene match. The germline gives CDR1 SGHNT, CDR2 YYREEE (reference sequence). CDR3 in DNA: TGTGCCAGCTCTAGCGGAGCCGACACAGATACGCAGTATTTT. It is translated as CASSSGADTDTQYF.

The J gene is TRBJ2-1, the V gene TRBV10-1; TRBD1 agrees at 11 bases. The germline gives CDR1 WNHNN, CDR2 SYGVQD (reference sequence). The CDR3 runs to 13 residues. Losses at the gene ends were 10 bases for V and 5 bases for J; bases not matched to a gene: 4. Here the CDR3 reads CATGQGADNEQFF. CDR3 sequence (DNA): TGCGCCACTGGACAGGGGGCTGACAATGAGCAGTTCTTC.

This clone came up once. The rearrangement links TRBV7-9 to TRBJ1-3; 11 bases are a match to TRBD1. Germline V gives CDR1 SEHNR, CDR2 FQNEAQ (reference sequence). The CDR3 loop spans 17 amino acids. The V gene end was trimmed by 5 bases and the J gene end by 0 bases; junction bases not matched to a gene: 6. The DNA of the CDR3 is TGTGCCAGCAGCACACCTGGGACAGGGGGCTCTGGAAACACCATATATTTT. As protein: CASSTPGTGGSGNTIYF.

The chain links TRBV27 to TRBJ1-4; no reliable D call. Germline V gene data show CDR1 as MNHEY and CDR2 as SMNVEV (reference sequence). The CDR3 sequence is 13 residues long. V lost 4 bases, J lost 12 bases, and 15 bases lay in between. DNA of the CDR3: TGTGCCAGCAGTTCGGGTATTACGCGGGAACTGTTTTTT. It yields the protein CASSSGITRELFF.

The chain recombines TRBV30 with TRBJ1-2, with D perhaps matching TRBD1 (5 bases). Germline V gene lookup returns CDR1 GTSNPN and CDR2 SVGIG (reference sequence). With 2 bases removed from V and 8 bases from J, the gap between germline ends came to 15 bases. This CDR3 is 13 amino acids long. CDR3 protein: CAWSHQGVDGYTF. The CDR3 bases are TGTGCCTGGAGTCATCAGGGAGTGGACGGCTACACCTTC. The whole variable domain, remainder taken from reference TRBV30 and TRBJ1-2, is SQTIHQWPATLVQPVGSPLSLECTVEGTSNPNLYWYRQAAGRGLQLLFYSVGIGQISSEVPQNLSASRPQDRQFILSSKKLLLSDSGFYLCAWSHQGVDGYTFGSGTRLTVV.

The chain recombines TRBV15 with TRBJ2-3; 7 nucleotides line up with TRBD2. The germline CDR1 and CDR2 sequences are LNHNV and YYDKDF (reference sequence). This CDR3 is 17 amino acids long. The trim removed 5 bases at V and 2 bases at J, leaving 13 bases unmatched. CDR3: CATSRSGVAGVTDTQYF. DNA of the CDR3: TGTGCCACCAGCCGTTCAGGAGTAGCGGGCGTCACAGATACGCAGTATTTT.

The V call is TRBV2, the J call TRBJ2-3; 15 bases line up with TRBD2. The V and J ends lost 6 bases and 2 bases, in that order; junction bases with no gene match: 12. Germline assignment: CDR1 SNHLY and CDR2 FYNNEI. This CDR3 is built from 19 residues. CDR3 loop: CASSPVPGLAGGHTDTQYF. The CDR3 DNA reads as TGTGCCAGCAGCCCCGTCCCGGGACTAGCGGGGGGACACACAGATACGCAGTATTTT.

V and J are TRBV7-8 and TRBJ2-1, with 14 bases that match TRBD2. The CDR3 has 19 amino acids. J gave up 6 bases and V 5 bases, and 15 bases lay outside the gene matches. In germline, CDR1 is SGHVS, CDR2 FQNEAQ. CDR3 loop: CASSERTSGGRGGTNEQFF. For the CDR3, the DNA is TGTGCCAGCAGCGAACGGACTAGCGGGGGGAGGGGAGGTACCAATGAGCAGTTCTTC.

The V call is TRBV15, the J call TRBJ2-4; TRBD1 is a possible D gene (7 bases). Trimming removed 5 bases from V and 7 bases from J, with 15 bases in between. Germline V lookup: CDR1 LNHNV, CDR2 YYDKDF (reference sequence). CDR3 length: 14 residues. Here the CDR3 reads CATSSGGSGNIQYF. The DNA of the CDR3 is TGTGCCACCAGCTCAGGGGGGTCGGGGAACATTCAGTACTTC.